These 29 T cell receptor beta chains share one sample of origin, sequenced in a study of shared clonotypes between healthy human individuals. Libraries were prepared by immunoSEQ multiplex PCR; TCRdb keeps only in-frame clonotypes and omits some of them. The sample shows approximately 1,500,000 clones, roughly 98% of them seen only once. The sequencing sample was made of naive CD4+ T cells sorted from blood. Subset in this sample: CD45RA+ positively selected. These receptors originate from a man aged 30 to 39 in good health.

This clone was picked up one time. The chain combines TRBV10-1 with TRBJ1-1; maybe TRBD1 (5 bases). The CDR3 covers 13 residues. Germline V lookup: CDR1 WNHNN, CDR2 SYGVQD (reference sequence). Trimming stripped 6 bases from V and 1 base from J, with 9 bases between. CDR3 in DNA: TGCGCCAGCAGAATGGGGGGGAACACTGAAGCTTTCTTT. Amino acid sequence: CASRMGGNTEAFF.

The genes are TRBV6-5 and TRBJ2-3; D ambiguous. This CDR3 spans 13 amino acids. Germline values: CDR1 MNHEY, CDR2 SVGAGI. The CDR3 DNA reads as TGTGCAGCGCACAGTCTGGCCACAGATACGCAGTATTTT. Amino acids: CAAHSLATDTQYF.

The chain combines TRBV5-1 with TRBJ1-1; D is possibly TRBD1 (6 bases). Germline values: CDR1 SGHRS, CDR2 YFSETQ. V was cut by 4 bases and J by 6 bases, with 19 bases left in between. The CDR3 is 15 amino acids. CDR3 amino acids: CASSPVTGRGAEAFF. In DNA, the CDR3 is TGCGCCAGCAGCCCCGTGACAGGACGCGGGGCTGAAGCTTTCTTT.

Details on this clone: Within the sample, other DNA sequences also encode this same CDR3. The chain recombines TRBV29-1 with TRBJ1-2; the D is unclear. V lost 5 bases and J lost 8, with 9 bases in between. Germline-derived CDR1 and CDR2 are SQVTM and ANQGSEA. The CDR3 spans 10 residues. The CDR3 DNA reads as TGCAGCGTTCTTCTGGACGGCTACACCTTC. This translates into CSVLLDGYTF.

The chain joins TRBV6-6 to TRBJ2-2; the D gene could be TRBD1 or TRBD2 (5 bases each). V shed 2 bases and J shed 8 bases, with 12 bases lying between them. Germline CDR1 and CDR2: MNHNY and SVGAGI (reference sequence). The CDR3 covers 14 residues. The DNA for the CDR3 is TGTGCCAGCAGTTACGACAGCGGCGCGGGGGAGCTGTTTTTT. Translating it yields CASSYDSGAGELFF.

This chain uses TRBV10-3 with TRBJ2-5; TRBD2 matches 15 bases. The CDR3 runs 14 residues. The germline CDR1 and CDR2 sequences are ENHRY and SYGVKD. J was trimmed by 2 bases and V by 8 bases; bases with no gene match: 0. CDR3 region: CAIGLAGGQETQYF. The CDR3 bases are TGTGCCATCGGACTAGCGGGAGGGCAAGAGACCCAGTACTTC.

Details on this clone: Other DNA sequences of this sample code for an identical CDR3. CDR3: CASSFSGDTQYF. CDR3 in DNA: TGTGCCAGCAGCTTTTCGGGGGATACGCAGTATTTT. The chain carries TRBV7-2 and TRBJ2-3; possible D gene TRBD2, 5 bases. This CDR3 has 12 amino acids. Germline V gene data show CDR1 as SGHTA and CDR2 as FQGNSA. Trimming removed 3 bases at V and 6 bases at J, with 7 bases between. The whole variable domain, filled in from reference TRBV7-2 and TRBJ2-3, reads GAGVSQSPSNKVTEKGKDVELRCDPISGHTALYWYRQSLGQGLEFLIYFQGNSAPDKSGLPSDRFSAERTGGSVSTLTIQRTQQEDSAVYLCASSFSGDTQYFGPGTRLTVL.

V gene TRBV4-3 combines with J gene TRBJ2-1; 13 bases are a match to TRBD2. The germline V gene has CDR1 LGHNA and CDR2 YSLEER. The CDR3 runs 14 residues. V gave up 5 bases and J gave up 5 bases; unmatched junction bases: 0. In DNA, the CDR3 is TGCGCCAGCAGCGGGACTAGCGGGGACAATGAGCAGTTCTTC. This codes for CASSGTSGDNEQFF.

The sample holds one count of this clone. The rearrangement links TRBV23-1 to TRBJ2-3; D perhaps matches TRBD1 (5 bases). TRBV23-1 qualifies as an ORF whose function is uncertain. CDR3 length: 16 residues. V was shortened by 2 bases and J by 0 bases, with 12 bases between the two germline ends. The CDR3 nucleotides read TGCGCCAGCAGTCAAGGGATAGCAGGGAGCACAGATACGCAGTATTTT. This encodes CASSQGIAGSTDTQYF.

This clone was counted between two and nine times. The chain is built from TRBV6-5 and TRBJ1-1, with TRBD1 as a possible D gene (6 bases). Deletions cut 6 bases from V and 0 bases from J, with 14 bases between. The CDR3 is 15 residues long. In germline, CDR1 is MNHEY, CDR2 SVGAGI. In DNA form, the CDR3 reads TGTGCCAGCAGGCCCCCGAGGGGGATGAACACTGAAGCTTTCTTT. Translation: CASRPPRGMNTEAFF.

This sequence joins TRBV5-1 and TRBJ2-2; D uncertain. The CDR3 loop spans 16 amino acids. The germline CDR1 and CDR2 sequences are SGHRS and YFSETQ. V was shortened by 0 bases and J by 1 base, with 10 bases between the two germline ends. The CDR3 loop reads CASSLAGRLNTGELFF. The CDR3 DNA sequence: TGCGCCAGCAGCTTGGCCGGGCGGCTGAACACCGGGGAGCTGTTTTTT.

The CDR3 DNA follows: TGTGCCAGCTCCGCAGGGATAGACACTGAAGCTTTCTTT. This codes for CASSAGIDTEAFF. The chain uses TRBV18 and TRBJ1-1, with D possibly matching TRBD1 (5 bases). The V end was cut by 6 bases, the J end by 3 bases, with 11 bases between. Germline CDR1 is KGHSH and CDR2 is LQKENI. The CDR3 consists of 13 residues.

This clone has a single count. For the CDR3, the DNA is TGTGCCAGCAGTTTAAAGGTGGGCTCTGGAAACACCATATATTTT. Translating gives CASSLKVGSGNTIYF. The chain couples TRBV28 to TRBJ1-3, with D uncertain. The CDR3 has 15 residues. Germline V gene lookup returns CDR1 MDHEN and CDR2 SYDVKM. V was cut by 2 bases and J by 0 bases, with 8 bases left in between.

The CDR3 coding sequence is TGTGCCACCAGCAGAGGGACTAGCGGGAGTTTTAGCTACGAGCAGTACTTC. This codes for CATSRGTSGSFSYEQYF. The J gene is TRBJ2-7, the V gene TRBV15; 13 bases agree with TRBD2. The CDR3 loop spans 17 amino acids. Trimming at V came to 1 base and at J to 3 bases, leaving 6 bases not matched to a gene. Germline V gene sequence: CDR1 LNHNV, CDR2 YYDKDF (reference sequence).

The rearrangement joins TRBV20-1 to TRBJ2-5, with no clear D. The CDR3 loop spans 10 amino acids. V was cut by 8 bases and J by 4 bases, with 8 bases left in between. The germline gives CDR1 DFQATT, CDR2 SNEGSKA (reference sequence). CDR3 sequence (DNA): TGCAGTTCCCAAGGAGAGACCCAGTACTTC. Translation: CSSQGETQYF.

The rearrangement links TRBV25-1 to TRBJ1-2; tentative D call: TRBD1 (5 bases). Germline V gene sequence: CDR1 MGHDK, CDR2 SYGVNS. The CDR3 totals 14 residues. Trimming left V 6 bases short and J 4 bases short, with 15 bases between. The CDR3 here is CASSPPGGIYGYTF. In nucleotides, the CDR3 is TGTGCCAGCAGCCCACCCGGGGGGATCTATGGCTACACCTTC.

J is TRBJ2-1 and V is TRBV30, with 7 positions matching TRBD2. The CDR3 is made up of 12 amino acids. Per germline, CDR1 GTSNPN and CDR2 SVGIG (reference sequence). V lost 0 bases and J lost 8; bases outside the gene matches: 1. The CDR3 spells CAWSVTSDEQFF. DNA for the CDR3: TGTGCCTGGAGTGTTACTAGCGATGAGCAGTTCTTC.

This rearrangement joins TRBV2 to TRBJ2-1; D might be TRBD1 (6 bases). Per the germline V gene, CDR1 is SNHLY and CDR2 is FYNNEI. V lost 4 bases, J lost 3 bases, and 10 bases lay in between. The CDR3 totals 14 residues. CDR3 coding DNA: TGTGCCAGCAGTGTAGACAGGAACTACAATGAGCAGTTCTTC. Its protein is CASSVDRNYNEQFF.

The gene calls are TRBV11-2 and TRBJ2-7, with D perhaps matching TRBD2 (7 bases). The CDR3 loop spans 15 amino acids. V was shortened by 1 base and J by 1 base, with 11 bases between the two germline ends. Germline CDR1 SGHAT, CDR2 FQNNGV. The CDR3, as DNA: TGTGCCAGCAGCTTAGCTAGGGGGGGATCCTACGAGCAGTACTTC. It translates to CASSLARGGSYEQYF.

This rearrangement joins TRBV28 to TRBJ2-7, with 10 positions matching TRBD1. The junction had 7 bases not matched to a gene; V was cut back by 4 bases and J by 7 bases. Germline loops: CDR1 MDHEN, CDR2 SYDVKM. The CDR3 loop spans 14 amino acids. The CDR3 sequence is CASSSPGQGEEQYF. The DNA for the CDR3 is TGTGCCAGCAGTTCCCCAGGACAGGGGGAAGAGCAGTACTTC.

The count of this clone is one. This chain links TRBV19 with TRBJ2-2; D might be TRBD1 or TRBD2, each matching 5 bases. Germline assignment: CDR1 LNHDA and CDR2 SQIVND (reference sequence). Trimming took off 9 bases at V and 1 base at J, with 12 bases between the two ends. CDR3 size: 14 residues. CDR3 nucleotide sequence: TGTGCCAGCACCGGGACGGTGAACACCGGGGAGCTGTTTTTT. Protein sequence: CASTGTVNTGELFF. The full variable domain, with the rest looked up from reference TRBV19 and TRBJ2-2, is DGGITQSPKYLFRKEGQNVTLSCEQNLNHDAMYWYRQDPGQGLRLIYYSQIVNDFQKGDIAEGYSVSREKKESFPLTVTSAQKNPTAFYLCASTGTVNTGELFFGEGSRLTVL.

The V call is TRBV29-1, the J call TRBJ1-4; a possible D gene is TRBD1 (6 bases). Germline CDR1 is SQVTM and CDR2 is ANQGSEA. The CDR3 contains 12 residues. V shed 6 bases and J shed 7 bases, with 12 bases lying between them. CDR3 loop: CSVTQGFEKLFF. CDR3 DNA: TGCAGCGTAACGCAGGGGTTTGAAAAACTGTTTTTT.

The chain recombines TRBV4-1 with TRBJ1-1; 7 bases fit TRBD1. Germline values: CDR1 MGHRA, CDR2 YSYEKL. This CDR3 region has 16 residues. V trimming: 4 bases; J trimming: 1 base; junction bases outside the gene matches: 9. CDR3 in DNA: TGCGCCAGCAGCCGACTTTGGACAGGCGAGAACACTGAAGCTTTCTTT. Protein sequence: CASSRLWTGENTEAFF.

This clone has a single count. The V gene is TRBV5-1, the J gene TRBJ2-2; D call uncertain. The CDR3 has 14 residues. Trimming cost V 2 bases and J 3 bases, with 8 bases left between them. Germline V CDR1 and CDR2: SGHRS, YFSETQ. This CDR3 is CASSFRSYTGELFF. CDR3 in DNA: TGCGCCAGCAGCTTCCGGTCTTACACCGGGGAGCTGTTTTTT.

The chain combines TRBV2 with TRBJ2-2, with D perhaps TRBD1 (6 bases). This CDR3 is 15 amino acids long. The germline CDR1 and CDR2 sequences are SNHLY and FYNNEI. Trimming left V 0 bases short and J 6 bases short, with 11 bases between. The CDR3: CASSEASGVSGELFF. CDR3 DNA: TGTGCCAGCAGTGAAGCGTCAGGGGTTTCCGGGGAGCTGTTTTTT.

This chain links TRBV9 with TRBJ1-4; D remains unclear. Germline V gene sequence: CDR1 SGDLS, CDR2 YYNGEE. V was cut by 0 bases and J by 11 bases, with 11 bases left in between. The CDR3 loop spans 13 amino acids. CDR3 residues: CASSVGVTDKLFF. In DNA, the CDR3 is TGTGCCAGCAGCGTAGGAGTAACAGACAAACTGTTTTTT.

CDR3 DNA: TGCAGCTCTTCTAGCGGGGCCTACAATGAGCAGTTCTTC. Residues: CSSSSGAYNEQFF. This chain links TRBV29-1 with TRBJ2-1; 9 bases map to TRBD2. The CDR3 length is 13 residues. V lost 8 bases and J lost 2; bases outside the gene matches: 4. CDR1 SQVTM and CDR2 ANQGSEA come from the germline V gene.

The chain has TRBV10-3 and TRBJ2-6; D is undetermined. The V and J ends lost 3 bases and 0 bases respectively, with 9 bases between them. Looked up from germline, CDR1 is ENHRY and CDR2 is SYGVKD. This CDR3 has 16 residues. Here the CDR3 DNA reads TGTGCCATCAGTGAAGGTCCCAGCTCTGGGGCCAACGTCCTGACTTTC. It yields the protein CAISEGPSSGANVLTF.

The chain is built from TRBV6-1 and TRBJ1-5; TRBD1 aligns across 7 bases. Trimming took 6 bases from V and 1 from J; bases not matched to a gene: 6. This CDR3 is built from 15 residues. CDR1 is MNHNS and CDR2 is SASEGT in the germline V gene. CDR3 nucleotide sequence: TGTGCCAGCAGCCTACAACAGGGGAGCAATCAGCCCCAGCATTTT. This gives the protein CASSLQQGSNQPQHF.